The next 22 T cell receptor beta chains were all read from a single sample in a study of T cell responses to AZD1222 COVID-19 vaccine. The method was immunoSEQ multiplex PCR; TCRdb's version includes in-frame clones alone and lacks a portion of them. The sample records approximately 90,000 clones, more than 75% being singletons. Specimen: peripheral blood, collected on day 0 of AZD1222 vaccination. These receptors were collected from an adult in good health.

The chain links TRBV12-3 or TRBV12-4 to TRBJ2-1; D is uncertain. Trimming took off 2 bases at V and 10 bases at J, with 9 bases between the two ends. The CDR3 is 12 amino acids. The chain's CDR3 is CASSLNSWEQFF. As DNA, the CDR3 is TGTGCCAGCAGTTTAAATAGCTGGGAGCAGTTCTTC.

The chain recombines TRBV25-1 with TRBJ2-7; 11 bases map to TRBD2. Trimming at V came to 6 bases and at J to 3 bases, leaving 4 bases not matched to a gene. From germline, CDR1 is MGHDK and CDR2 SYGVNS. This CDR3 contains 14 residues. The CDR3 region is CASSRLAGNYEQYF. CDR3 in DNA: TGTGCCAGCAGCCGACTAGCGGGGAACTACGAGCAGTACTTC.

This sequence joins TRBV4-2 and TRBJ1-3, with D hard to call. V lost 0 bases and J lost 0, with 6 bases in between. This CDR3 has 15 residues. The germline CDR1 and CDR2 sequences are LGHNA and YNFKEQ. This chain's CDR3 is CASSQDGLSGNTIYF. The DNA of the CDR3 is TGTGCCAGCAGCCAAGACGGCCTCTCTGGAAACACCATATATTTT.

The J gene is TRBJ1-3, the V gene TRBV10-2; the D is unclear. With 2 bases removed from V and 4 bases from J, the gap between germline ends came to 3 bases. The CDR3 runs 12 residues. The V gene's germline CDR1 is WSHSY and CDR2 SAAADI. The CDR3 DNA sequence: TGCGCCAGCAGTGAGGGGGGAAACACCATATATTTT. This encodes CASSEGGNTIYF.

The rearrangement uses TRBV6-5 and TRBJ2-5, with unresolved D. The CDR3 spans 12 residues. Trimming cost V 6 bases and J 2 bases, with 7 bases left between them. Germline assignment: CDR1 MNHEY and CDR2 SVGAGI. CDR3 DNA sequence: TGTGCCAGCAGGATAAGGCAAGAGACCCAGTACTTC. Its translation: CASRIRQETQYF.

V and J are TRBV14 and TRBJ1-5; D gene unclear. V was shortened by 3 bases and J by 7 bases, with 25 bases between the two germline ends. The CDR3 loop spans 18 amino acids. Germline CDR1 and CDR2: SGHDN and FVKESK. The CDR3 DNA reads TGTGCCAGCAGCCACCCCCACCGGGCCCAGTCCCGGCGGCAGCCCCAGCATTTT. It encodes CASSHPHRAQSRRQPQHF.

This clone was detected once. The chain employs TRBV4-1 and TRBJ2-3; D is uncertain. Germline assignment: CDR1 MGHRA and CDR2 YSYEKL. The V end was cut by 0 bases, the J end by 8 bases, with 18 bases between. The CDR3 length is 16 residues. The CDR3 loop is CASSQDLGTAWGTQYF. In nucleotides, the CDR3 is TGCGCCAGCAGCCAAGATCTCGGAACCGCCTGGGGTACGCAGTATTTT.

V is TRBV25-1 and J is TRBJ2-2, with D perhaps matching TRBD2 (5 bases). This CDR3 comprises 17 residues. Trimming took off 3 bases at V and 3 bases at J, with 17 bases between the two ends. The germline V gene encodes CDR1 MGHDK and CDR2 SYGVNS. The CDR3 nucleotides are TGTGCCAGCAGTGATCCCCGAGAGGGCTCGCACACCGGGGAGCTGTTTTTT. As protein: CASSDPREGSHTGELFF.

This clone was recorded a few times. The chain has TRBV3-1 (or the pseudogene TRBV3-2) and TRBJ1-6; D is undetermined. V shed 0 bases and J shed 6 bases, with 0 bases lying between them. Germline lookup yields CDR1 LGHDT and CDR2 YNNKEL (reference sequence). The CDR3 loop spans 12 amino acids. This CDR3 reads CASSQDNSPLHF. DNA of the CDR3: TGTGCCAGCAGCCAAGATAATTCACCCCTCCACTTT.

The rearrangement links TRBV3-1 (or the pseudogene TRBV3-2) to TRBJ2-7, with a tentative D call TRBD1 (7 bases). The CDR3 consists of 14 residues. Germline assignment: CDR1 LGHDT and CDR2 YNNKEL (reference sequence). Trimming removed 5 bases from V and 5 bases from J, with 16 bases in between. The CDR3 here is CASSWARGVHEQYF. The DNA of the CDR3 is TGTGCCAGCAGCTGGGCCAGGGGGGTCCACGAGCAGTACTTC.

The chain employs TRBV5-1 and TRBJ1-3; 11 nucleotides align to TRBD1. Germline loops: CDR1 SGHRS, CDR2 YFSETQ. V lost 3 bases, J lost 11 bases, and 4 bases stayed unmatched. CDR3 length: 13 residues. Written as DNA, the CDR3 is TGCGCCAGCAGCTCTGGACAGGGGGCCGCCATATATTTT. Amino acids: CASSSGQGAAIYF.

V usage is TRBV7-8 and J usage is TRBJ2-5; a possible D gene is TRBD1 (6 bases). The V end lost 6 bases, the J end lost 5 bases, and 13 bases lay between the germline ends. The CDR3 has 13 residues. In germline, CDR1 is SGHVS, CDR2 FQNEAQ. The CDR3 nucleotides are TGTGCCAGCAGGCGACAGGTCGGGGAGACCCAGTACTTC. Its translation is CASRRQVGETQYF. Combining the CDR3 with reference TRBV7-8 and TRBJ2-5 gives the whole variable domain GAGVSQSPRYKVAKRGQDVALRCDPISGHVSLFWYQQALGQGPEFLTYFQNEAQLDKSGLPSDRFFAERPEGSVSTLKIQRTQQEDSAVYLCASRRQVGETQYFGPGTRLLVL.

The J gene is TRBJ1-1, the V gene TRBV20-1; no firm D call. Trimming stripped 5 bases from V and 1 base from J, with 5 bases between. Germline V CDR1 and CDR2: DFQATT, SNEGSKA (reference sequence). CDR3 size: 11 residues. DNA of the CDR3: TGCAGTGCTCCAGAGAACACTGAAGCTTTCTTT. Amino acid sequence: CSAPENTEAFF.

The chain is built from TRBV28 and TRBJ2-1, with D possibly being TRBD1 or TRBD2 (7 bases each). Germline V lookup: CDR1 MDHEN, CDR2 SYDVKM. The germline V and J ends were trimmed by 7 bases and 9 bases, with 22 bases remaining between them. The CDR3 sequence is 15 residues long. In DNA, the CDR3 is TGTGCCAGCACCGAGGCAGGGGGAGGGACTGGTGAGCAGTTCTTC. This sequence encodes CASTEAGGGTGEQFF.

CDR3 coding DNA: TGTGCCAGCAGCTTATCTCCTTACGAGCAGTACTTC. As protein: CASSLSPYEQYF. The rearrangement links TRBV7-2 to TRBJ2-7, with D unresolved. The CDR3 runs to 12 residues. Trimming took off 2 bases at V and 4 bases at J, with 6 bases between the two ends. Germline CDR1 and CDR2: SGHTA and FQGNSA. The whole variable domain, filled in from reference TRBV7-2 and TRBJ2-7, reads GAGVSQSPSNKVTEKGKDVELRCDPISGHTALYWYRQSLGQGLEFLIYFQGNSAPDKSGLPSDRFSAERTGGSVSTLTIQRTQQEDSAVYLCASSLSPYEQYFGPGTRLTVT.

The chain employs TRBV12-3 or TRBV12-4 and TRBJ1-1; tentatively, D is TRBD1 (5 bases). There are 11 residues in the CDR3. Trimming shortened V by 8 bases and J by 5 bases, and 9 bases separated the two germline ends. The CDR3: CASVGGTEAFF. CDR3 nucleotides: TGTGCCAGCGTGGGGGGGACTGAAGCTTTCTTT.

The chain carries TRBV30 and TRBJ2-5; D unclear. Germline values: CDR1 GTSNPN, CDR2 SVGIG (reference sequence). Trimming stripped 3 bases from V and 5 bases from J, with 13 bases between. The CDR3 runs to 13 residues. In DNA form, the CDR3 reads TGTGCCTGGAGCTTACTTGCCCTCGAGACCCAGTACTTC. It is translated as CAWSLLALETQYF.

This sequence joins TRBV5-1 and TRBJ2-3, with D maybe TRBD1 (6 bases). The V and J ends lost 2 bases and 1 base respectively, with 11 bases between them. CDR3 length: 15 amino acids. Germline values: CDR1 SGHRS, CDR2 YFSETQ. The CDR3 nucleotides read TGCGCCAGCAGCTTACAGGGTGGTGGCACAGATACGCAGTATTTT. Amino acid sequence: CASSLQGGGTDTQYF.

This clone was detected a few times. J is TRBJ2-1 and V is TRBV27; 8 bases agree with TRBD1. This CDR3 is 13 amino acids long. V shed 5 bases, J shed 5 bases, and the junction held 2 bases outside the gene matches. Germline values: CDR1 MNHEY, CDR2 SMNVEV (reference sequence). The DNA for the CDR3 is TGTGCCAGCAGTGGGGACAGGAACAATGAGCAGTTCTTC. The encoded protein is CASSGDRNNEQFF.

The chain's CDR3 is CASTPGQGRATNEKLFF. The CDR3 bases are TGTGCCAGTACCCCAGGCCAGGGAAGGGCTACTAATGAAAAACTGTTTTTT. The chain carries TRBV19 and TRBJ1-4; D is possibly TRBD1 (5 bases). V dropped 7 bases and J dropped 2 bases, with 20 bases sitting between them. Germline CDR1 reads LNHDA; CDR2 reads SQIVND (reference sequence). The length of the CDR3 is 17 residues.

CDR3 region: CSVEGVKDSYNEQFF. For the CDR3, the DNA is TGCAGCGTTGAAGGAGTCAAGGACTCCTACAATGAGCAGTTCTTC. This sequence joins TRBV29-1 and TRBJ2-1, with D hard to call. Trimming took off 1 base at V and 0 bases at J, with 10 bases between the two ends. CDR1 is SQVTM, CDR2 ANQGSEA, per germline. This CDR3 comprises 15 residues.

The V and J genes are TRBV7-9 and TRBJ1-6, with D possibly being TRBD1 (5 bases). Trimming removed 5 bases at V and 7 bases at J, with 15 bases between. CDR1 and CDR2 (germline): SEHNR, FQNEAQ (reference sequence). The CDR3 is 15 amino acids. As DNA, the CDR3 is TGTGCCAGCAGCCTGGGGGAGTCAGGCAATTCACCCCTCCACTTT. It translates to CASSLGESGNSPLHF.